This TCR beta chain stems from a study of blood T cell repertoires in COVID-19. Study-level information: Italy, Spain and the United States were the sources of the convalescent and acute COVID-19 samples. The cDNA or gDNA used as material had been derived from T cells, B-cell-depleted T cells, or PBMCs.

Libraries were prepared by immunoSEQ multiplex PCR; TCRdb keeps only in-frame clonotypes and omits some of them. The sample yields 53,000 or so clones, 75% to 80% seen once. CDR3 length: 13 amino acids. V lost 7 bases, J lost 7 bases, and 11 bases lay in between. Germline V CDR1 and CDR2: LNHDA, SQIVND (reference sequence). The source material was peripheral blood. The chain is built from TRBV19 and TRBJ1-6; D call uncertain. The clonotype was recovered from a man aged 45-60 years with active or convalescent COVID-19. CDR3 DNA: TGTGCCAGTAAGCTTCCGGGGAATTCACCCCTCCACTTT. Its translation is CASKLPGNSPLHF.